This T cell receptor beta chain was retrieved from a study of identical twins. CDR3 length equals 16 residues. V shed 5 bases and J 3 bases; nucleotides not matched to a gene: 5. The germline V gene encodes CDR1 SGHTA and CDR2 FQGNSA. Each CDR3 protein gets one entry after TCRdb re-called the 5' RACE reads with MiXCR. This sample has roughly 770,000 distinct CDR3 sequences, with 15% to 20% found just once. The sample was also linked to a second study, of T cells expressing NK-cell markers. This second report adds: According to the study, TCR beta repertoires originated from sorted CD3+CD56+NKG2C+, CD3+CD56+NKG2C- and CD3+CD56-NKG2C+ T cells. Seven of the eight sequenced donors were HCMV-seropositive; one was seronegative. As a fraction of CD8+ T cells, dominant NKG2C+ clonotypes reached about 1.0-7.5% in 5 to 7 donors.

The chain links TRBV7-2 to TRBJ2-3; 13 bases agree with TRBD2. Sequencing was performed on PBMCs. The TCR sequence derives from a woman in her late teens or twenties in good health. The CDR3 DNA is TGTGCCAGCAGCCGTTTGACTAGCGGGAGGACAGATACGCAGTATTTT. It encodes CASSRLTSGRTDTQYF.